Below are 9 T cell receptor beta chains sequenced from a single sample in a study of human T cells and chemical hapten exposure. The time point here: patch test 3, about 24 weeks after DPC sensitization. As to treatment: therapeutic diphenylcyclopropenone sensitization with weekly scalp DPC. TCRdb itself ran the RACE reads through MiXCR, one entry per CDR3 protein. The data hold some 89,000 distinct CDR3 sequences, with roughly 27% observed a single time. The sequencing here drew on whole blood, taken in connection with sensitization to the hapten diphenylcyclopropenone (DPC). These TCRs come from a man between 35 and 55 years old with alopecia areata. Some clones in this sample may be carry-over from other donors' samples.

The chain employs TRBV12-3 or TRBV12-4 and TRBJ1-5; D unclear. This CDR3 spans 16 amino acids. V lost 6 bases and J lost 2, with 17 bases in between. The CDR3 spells CASRSIAGIGNQPQHF. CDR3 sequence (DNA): TGTGCCAGCAGGTCTATTGCGGGGATAGGCAATCAGCCCCAGCATTTT.

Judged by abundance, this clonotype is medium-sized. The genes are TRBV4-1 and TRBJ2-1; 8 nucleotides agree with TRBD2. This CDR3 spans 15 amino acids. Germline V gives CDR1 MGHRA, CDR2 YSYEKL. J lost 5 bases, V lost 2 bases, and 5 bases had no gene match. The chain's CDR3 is CASSQSGSGHNEQFF. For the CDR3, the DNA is TGCGCCAGCAGCCAAAGCGGGAGTGGCCACAATGAGCAGTTCTTC.

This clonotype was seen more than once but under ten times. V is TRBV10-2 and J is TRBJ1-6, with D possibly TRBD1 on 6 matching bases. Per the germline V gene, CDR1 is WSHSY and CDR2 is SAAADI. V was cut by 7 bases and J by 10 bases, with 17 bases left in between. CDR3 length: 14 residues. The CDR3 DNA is TGCGCCAGCAACCCATTCTTACAGGGCTCACCCCTCCACTTT. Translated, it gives CASNPFLQGSPLHF.

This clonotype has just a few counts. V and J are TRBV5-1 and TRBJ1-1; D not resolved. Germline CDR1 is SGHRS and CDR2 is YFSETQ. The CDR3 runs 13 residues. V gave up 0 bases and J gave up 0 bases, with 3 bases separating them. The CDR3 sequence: CASSLVVNTEAFF. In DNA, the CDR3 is TGCGCCAGCAGCTTGGTTGTGAACACTGAAGCTTTCTTT.

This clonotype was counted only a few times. The CDR3 nucleotides are TGTGCCACCAGTGAAGGGTGGCGAGGAACAGCTTTCTTT. Its protein is CATSEGWRGTAFF. This chain connects TRBV24-1 to TRBJ1-1; no reliable D call. This CDR3 region has 13 residues. Germline V gene lookup returns CDR1 KGHDR and CDR2 SFDVKD. The V gene lost 4 bases and the J gene lost 10 bases, with 15 bases spanning the gap.

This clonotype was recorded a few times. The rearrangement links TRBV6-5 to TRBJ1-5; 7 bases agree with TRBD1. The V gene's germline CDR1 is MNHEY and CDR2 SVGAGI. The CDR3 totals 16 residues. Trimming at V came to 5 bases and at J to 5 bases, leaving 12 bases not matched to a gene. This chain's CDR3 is CASSRQGLGGDQPQHF. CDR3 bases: TGTGCCAGCAGTCGACAGGGCCTGGGAGGGGATCAGCCCCAGCATTTT.

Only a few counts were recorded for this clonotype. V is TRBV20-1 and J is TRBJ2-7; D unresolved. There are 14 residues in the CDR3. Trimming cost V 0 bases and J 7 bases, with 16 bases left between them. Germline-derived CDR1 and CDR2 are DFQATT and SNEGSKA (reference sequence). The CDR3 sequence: CSARDLTGASEQYF. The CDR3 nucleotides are TGCAGTGCTAGAGATCTAACGGGTGCCTCGGAGCAGTACTTC.

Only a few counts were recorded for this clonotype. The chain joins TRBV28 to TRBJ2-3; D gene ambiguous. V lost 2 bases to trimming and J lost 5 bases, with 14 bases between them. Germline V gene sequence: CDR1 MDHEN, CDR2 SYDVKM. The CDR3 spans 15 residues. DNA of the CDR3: TGTGCCAGCAGTTTAGTTGCACAAGCCCGAGATACGCAGTATTTT. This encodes CASSLVAQARDTQYF.

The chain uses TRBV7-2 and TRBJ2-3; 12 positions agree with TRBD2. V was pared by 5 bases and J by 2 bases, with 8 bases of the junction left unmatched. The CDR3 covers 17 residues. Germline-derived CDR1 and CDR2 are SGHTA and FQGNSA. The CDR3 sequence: CASSLYSSGRATDTQYF. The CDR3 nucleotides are TGTGCCAGCAGCCTATACTCTAGCGGGAGGGCCACAGATACGCAGTATTTT.